Below are 3 T cell receptor beta chains sequenced from a single sample in a study of control samples from healthy donors and cancer patients. This table comes from immunoSEQ multiplex PCR, and its TCRdb copy is limited to in-frame clones, with some not included. This sample carries some 150,000 clones, around 94% of them seen once, and the ten largest clones take 11% to 15%. What was sequenced was PBMCs. The receptors stem from a man aged 55 to 69 with colorectal cancer.

The table lists this clone with a count of one. The rearrangement joins TRBV21-1 to TRBJ1-5; TRBD1 is the table's D call and was not checked against the DNA. TRBV21-1 is flagged as a pseudogene. The CDR3 spans 16 residues. The CDR3 reads CASSKAPGELNQPQHF. Written as DNA, the CDR3 is TGTGCCAGCAGCAAAGCGCCAGGGGAATTAAATCAGCCCCAGCATTTT.

The chain employs TRBV19 and TRBJ1-3, with 7 bases that match TRBD1. Germline V lookup: CDR1 LNHDA, CDR2 SQIVND (reference sequence). The V gene end was trimmed by 8 bases and the J gene end by 0 bases; junction bases not matched to a gene: 7. This CDR3 has 15 amino acids. CDR3 DNA sequence: TGTGCCAGTCGACCCGGGACAGCCTCTGGAAACACCATATATTTT. Residues: CASRPGTASGNTIYF.

The chain recombines TRBV6-2 or TRBV6-3 with TRBJ1-1; D unclear. The germline V gene has CDR1 MNHEY and CDR2 SVGEGT. The CDR3 totals 14 residues. Trimming left V 2 bases short and J 1 base short, with 8 bases between. CDR3 nucleotide sequence: TGTGCCAGCAGTTACGGGCTAACGAACACTGAAGCTTTCTTT. Its protein is CASSYGLTNTEAFF.